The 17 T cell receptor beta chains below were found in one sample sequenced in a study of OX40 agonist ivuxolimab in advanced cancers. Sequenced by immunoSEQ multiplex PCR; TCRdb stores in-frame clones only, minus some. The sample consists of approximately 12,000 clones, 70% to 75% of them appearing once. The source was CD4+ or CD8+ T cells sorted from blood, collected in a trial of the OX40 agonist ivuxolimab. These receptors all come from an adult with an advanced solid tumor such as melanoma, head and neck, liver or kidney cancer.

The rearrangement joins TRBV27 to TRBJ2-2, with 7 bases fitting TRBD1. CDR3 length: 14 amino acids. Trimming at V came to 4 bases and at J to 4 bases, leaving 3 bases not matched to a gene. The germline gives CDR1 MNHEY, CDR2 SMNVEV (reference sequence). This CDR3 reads CASSSGGSTGELFF. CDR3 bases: TGTGCCAGCAGTTCAGGGGGATCCACCGGGGAGCTGTTTTTT.

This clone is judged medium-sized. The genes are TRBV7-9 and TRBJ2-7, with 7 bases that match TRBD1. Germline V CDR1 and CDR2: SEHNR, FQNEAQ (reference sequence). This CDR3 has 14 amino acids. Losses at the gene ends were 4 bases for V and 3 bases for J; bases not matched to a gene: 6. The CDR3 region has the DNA TGTGCCAGCAGCTCACAAGGGGGCAACTACGAGCAGTACTTC. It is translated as CASSSQGGNYEQYF.

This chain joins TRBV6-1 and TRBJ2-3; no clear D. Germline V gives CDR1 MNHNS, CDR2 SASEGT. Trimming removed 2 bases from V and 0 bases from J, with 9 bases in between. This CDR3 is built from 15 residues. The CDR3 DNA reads TGTGCCAGCAGTGAATGGGCAGCGAGCACAGATACGCAGTATTTT. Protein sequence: CASSEWAASTDTQYF.

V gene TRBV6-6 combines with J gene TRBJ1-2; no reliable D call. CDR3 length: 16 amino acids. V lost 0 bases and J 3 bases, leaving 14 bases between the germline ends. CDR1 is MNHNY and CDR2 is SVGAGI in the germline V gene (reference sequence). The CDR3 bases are TGTGCCAGCAGTTACTCGAGGGCCTTTGGTGACTATGGCTACACCTTC. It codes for CASSYSRAFGDYGYTF.

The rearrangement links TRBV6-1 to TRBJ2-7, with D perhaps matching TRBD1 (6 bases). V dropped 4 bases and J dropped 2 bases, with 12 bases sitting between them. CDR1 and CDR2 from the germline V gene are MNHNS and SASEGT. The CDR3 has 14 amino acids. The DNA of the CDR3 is TGTGCCAGCAGTGGTATCGGACAGACCTACGAGCAGTACTTC. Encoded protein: CASSGIGQTYEQYF.

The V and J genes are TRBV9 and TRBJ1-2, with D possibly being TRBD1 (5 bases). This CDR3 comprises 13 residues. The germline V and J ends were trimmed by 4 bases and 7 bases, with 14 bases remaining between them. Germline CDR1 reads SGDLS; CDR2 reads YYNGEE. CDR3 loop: CASSLARDGGYTF. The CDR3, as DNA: TGTGCCAGCAGCCTTGCCCGGGACGGTGGCTACACCTTC.

The CDR3, as DNA: TGTGCCAGTAAGTTGGGACAATTGAACACTGAAGCTTTCTTT. As protein: CASKLGQLNTEAFF. The gene calls are TRBV19 and TRBJ1-1; tentatively, D is TRBD1 (6 bases). The CDR3 contains 14 residues. Trimming cost V 7 bases and J 0 bases, with 12 bases left between them. CDR1 is LNHDA, CDR2 SQIVND, per germline (reference sequence).

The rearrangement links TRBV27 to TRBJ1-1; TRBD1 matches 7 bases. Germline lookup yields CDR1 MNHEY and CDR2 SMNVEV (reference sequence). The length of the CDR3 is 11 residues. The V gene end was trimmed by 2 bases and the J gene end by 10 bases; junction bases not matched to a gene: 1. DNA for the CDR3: TGTGCCAGCAGTTTAAGGGGGCGAGCTTTCTTT. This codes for CASSLRGRAFF.

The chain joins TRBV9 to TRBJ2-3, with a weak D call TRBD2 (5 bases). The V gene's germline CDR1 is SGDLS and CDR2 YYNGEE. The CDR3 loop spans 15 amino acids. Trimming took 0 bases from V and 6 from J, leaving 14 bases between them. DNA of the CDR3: TGTGCCAGCAGCGTAGAGGCGGGCCCCTTGGATACGCAGTATTTT. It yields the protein CASSVEAGPLDTQYF.

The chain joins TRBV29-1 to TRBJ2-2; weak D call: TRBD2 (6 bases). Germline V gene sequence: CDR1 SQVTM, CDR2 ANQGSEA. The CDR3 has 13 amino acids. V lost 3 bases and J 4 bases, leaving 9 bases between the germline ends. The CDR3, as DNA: TGCAGCGTTGATGGGGGAGGCACCGGGGAGCTGTTTTTT. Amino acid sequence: CSVDGGGTGELFF.

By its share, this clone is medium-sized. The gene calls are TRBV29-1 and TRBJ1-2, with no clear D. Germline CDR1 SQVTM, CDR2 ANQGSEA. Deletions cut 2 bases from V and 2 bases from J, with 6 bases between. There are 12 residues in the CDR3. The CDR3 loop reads CSVEWGNYGYTF. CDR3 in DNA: TGCAGCGTTGAATGGGGAAACTATGGCTACACCTTC.

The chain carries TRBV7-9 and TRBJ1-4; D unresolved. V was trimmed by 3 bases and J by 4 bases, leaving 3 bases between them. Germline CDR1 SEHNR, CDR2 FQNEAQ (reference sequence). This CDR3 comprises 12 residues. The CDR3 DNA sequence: TGTGCCAGCAGCTTTAATAATGAAAAACTGTTTTTT. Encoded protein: CASSFNNEKLFF.

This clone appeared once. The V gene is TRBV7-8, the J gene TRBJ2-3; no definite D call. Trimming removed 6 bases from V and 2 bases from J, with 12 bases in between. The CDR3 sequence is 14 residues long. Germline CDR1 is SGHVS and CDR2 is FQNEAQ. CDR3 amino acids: CASSRKVVTDTQYF. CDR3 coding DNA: TGTGCCAGCAGTCGTAAGGTGGTCACAGATACGCAGTATTTT.

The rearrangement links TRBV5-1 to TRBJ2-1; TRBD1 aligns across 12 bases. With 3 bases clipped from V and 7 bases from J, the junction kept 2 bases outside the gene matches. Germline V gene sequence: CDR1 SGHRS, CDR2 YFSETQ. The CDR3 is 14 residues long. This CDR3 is CASSSGQGANEQFF. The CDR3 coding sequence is TGCGCCAGCAGCTCGGGACAGGGGGCGAATGAGCAGTTCTTC.

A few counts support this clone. CDR3 in amino acids: CASSQTSSGLGTQYF. The DNA for the CDR3 is TGCGCCAGCAGCCAAACCTCTAGCGGGTTGGGAACCCAGTACTTC. The V and J genes are TRBV4-1 and TRBJ2-5; TRBD2 agrees at 8 bases. The ends lost 2 bases at V and 8 bases at J; junction bases unmatched: 10. The CDR3 contains 15 residues. CDR1 MGHRA and CDR2 YSYEKL come from the germline V gene.

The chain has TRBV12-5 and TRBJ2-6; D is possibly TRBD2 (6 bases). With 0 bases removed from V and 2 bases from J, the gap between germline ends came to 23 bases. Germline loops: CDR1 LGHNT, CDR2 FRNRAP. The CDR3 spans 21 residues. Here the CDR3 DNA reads TGTGCTAGTGGTTTGGTACCTCACTTCGAGGGACTGCCGACTGGGGCCAACGTCCTGACTTTC. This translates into CASGLVPHFEGLPTGANVLTF.

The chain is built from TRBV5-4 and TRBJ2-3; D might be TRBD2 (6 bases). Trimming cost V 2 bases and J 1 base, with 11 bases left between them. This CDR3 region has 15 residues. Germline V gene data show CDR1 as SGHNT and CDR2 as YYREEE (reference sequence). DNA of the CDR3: TGTGCCAGCAGCTTTCAGGGAGGAGGCACAGATACGCAGTATTTT. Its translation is CASSFQGGGTDTQYF.